These T cell receptor beta chains were read from a single sample in a study of blood T cell repertoires in COVID-19. The assay was immunoSEQ multiplex PCR, and TCRdb's table has in-frame clones only and misses some. The sample lists some 520,000 clones; nearly 90% were seen once. What was sequenced was peripheral blood. The receptors were gathered from a man younger than 35 with COVID-19, enrolled during active disease. Both conserved end residues are part of each CDR3. Each record gives: D gene, clone size, V gene, J gene, CDR3 DNA, CDR3 protein. The D gene is left open where the match is weak. The size field is filled for only some rows; it gives once, few, many or a size class.

D: TRBD2; size: few; V: TRBV5-4; J: TRBJ2-7; DNA: TGTGCCAGCAGCCCAGGACTAGCGCCCTACGAGCAGTACTTC; CDR3: CASSPGLAPYEQYF
D: NA; size: NA; V: TRBV6-5; J: TRBJ1-4; DNA: TGTGCCAGCAGTTACGGGACATTCGATGAAAAACTGTTTTTT; CDR3: CASSYGTFDEKLFF
D: TRBD2; size: NA; V: TRBV7-9; J: TRBJ2-1; DNA: TGTGCCAGCAGTCCTCCGGGGGGTCGGGAGCAGTTCTTC; CDR3: CASSPPGGREQFF
D: NA; size: NA; V: TRBV4-1; J: TRBJ2-7; DNA: TGCGCCAGCAGCCAAGATCGTTGGGGGGAGCGGTCCTACGAGCAGTACTTC; CDR3: CASSQDRWGERSYEQYF
D: NA; size: NA; V: TRBV19; J: TRBJ2-3; DNA: TGTGCCAGTAGCGGTAACCGCTTGGATACGCAGTATTTT; CDR3: CASSGNRLDTQYF
D: NA; size: NA; V: TRBV6-5; J: TRBJ1-4; DNA: TGTGCCATAAGAGCTAATGAAAAACTGTTTTTT; CDR3: CAIRANEKLFF
D: TRBD1; size: NA; V: TRBV7-8; J: TRBJ2-5; DNA: TGTGCCAGCAGCTTAGCCACAGGGGGAGGAGGAGAGACCCAGTACTTC; CDR3: CASSLATGGGGETQYF
D: TRBD2; size: NA; V: TRBV5-1; J: TRBJ2-5; DNA: TGCGCCAGCATCTGCGGGGGGAGAGAAGAGACCCAGTACTTC; CDR3: CASICGGREETQYF
D: NA; size: NA; V: TRBV12-5; J: TRBJ2-7; DNA: TGTGCTAGTGGTTTGGTATCACGACTTAGTGGCCACGAGCAGTACTTC; CDR3: CASGLVSRLSGHEQYF
D: NA; size: NA; V: TRBV7-2; J: TRBJ2-3; DNA: TGTGCCAGCAGCCTACAGCCTTCGGGGTTTGATACGCAGTATTTT; CDR3: CASSLQPSGFDTQYF
D: NA; size: NA; V: TRBV4-1; J: TRBJ2-5; DNA: TGCGCCAGCAGCCAAGTTCAAGCCCCACAAGAGACCCAGTACTTC; CDR3: CASSQVQAPQETQYF
D: TRBD2; size: NA; V: TRBV7-9; J: TRBJ2-1; DNA: TGTGCCAGCAGCTCCTCAGCTAGCGGGAGACCAAATGAGCAGTTCTTC; CDR3: CASSSSASGRPNEQFF
D: TRBD1; size: NA; V: TRBV24-1; J: TRBJ2-4; DNA: TGTGCCACCAGTGGGGGGGGGACAGGGTTAGCCAAAAACATTCAGTACTTC; CDR3: CATSGGGTGLAKNIQYF
D: TRBD1; size: few; V: TRBV19; J: TRBJ2-7; DNA: TGTGCCCGACACTCGGGGACAGGGGGGAGCGACGAGCAGTACTTC; CDR3: CARHSGTGGSDEQYF
D: TRBD1; size: NA; V: TRBV3-1/TRBV3-2; J: TRBJ2-7; DNA: TGTGCCAGCAGCCAAGGGGGGACAGGCCCTATGGGGCAGTACTTC; CDR3: CASSQGGTGPMGQYF
D: TRBD1; size: NA; V: TRBV7-8; J: TRBJ2-7; DNA: TGTGCCAGCAGCCCAGGGGGCGAATCCTACGAGCAGTACTTC; CDR3: CASSPGGESYEQYF
D: TRBD1; size: NA; V: TRBV28; J: TRBJ2-6; DNA: TGTGCCAGCAGTACCCCGGGACAGGGTTCTGGGGCCAACGTCCTGACTTTC; CDR3: CASSTPGQGSGANVLTF
D: NA; size: NA; V: TRBV5-1; J: TRBJ1-1; DNA: TGCGCCAGCAGCTTGGACAGCTGGACTGAAGCTTTCTTT; CDR3: CASSLDSWTEAFF
D: NA; size: NA; V: TRBV27; J: TRBJ1-5; DNA: TGTGCCAGCAGTTTCGGGGTAAATCAGCCCCAGCATTTT; CDR3: CASSFGVNQPQHF
D: NA; size: NA; V: TRBV4-2; J: TRBJ2-2; DNA: TGTGCCAGCAGCCAACCTGGACAGCTTAACACCGGGGAGCTGTTTTTT; CDR3: CASSQPGQLNTGELFF
D: NA; size: NA; V: TRBV7-7; J: TRBJ2-3; DNA: TGTGCTAGCAGTAAAACCGACACGGATACGCAGTATTTT; CDR3: CASSKTDTDTQYF
D: TRBD2; size: NA; V: TRBV11-3; J: TRBJ2-1; DNA: TGTGCCAGCAGCTCTATCCGGACTAGTTCCTACAATGAGCAGTTCTTC; CDR3: CASSSIRTSSYNEQFF
D: NA; size: NA; V: TRBV5-1; J: TRBJ2-1; DNA: TGCGCCAGCAGCTTACTCTACAGGGCTGACAATGAGCAGTTCTTC; CDR3: CASSLLYRADNEQFF
D: NA; size: NA; V: TRBV30; J: TRBJ1-2; DNA: TGTGCCTGGAGTGTTCCGAGATATAACTATGGCTACACCTTC; CDR3: CAWSVPRYNYGYTF
D: NA; size: NA; V: TRBV6-2/TRBV6-3; J: TRBJ1-3; DNA: TGTGCCAGCAGTTACATGAGCTCTGGAAACACCATATATTTT; CDR3: CASSYMSSGNTIYF
D: TRBD1; size: NA; V: TRBV11-2; J: TRBJ1-4; DNA: TGTGCCAGCAGCTCTAACCTGGGACAGGGGTCGAATGAAAAACTGTTTTTT; CDR3: CASSSNLGQGSNEKLFF
D: NA; size: once; V: TRBV7-8; J: TRBJ2-3; DNA: TGTGCCAGCAGTTCAAGCCTAGCTGTGGATACGCAGTATTTT; CDR3: CASSSSLAVDTQYF
D: TRBD1; size: NA; V: TRBV7-9; J: TRBJ1-4; DNA: TGTGCCAGCAGCTTGGGGGACAGGGGGACTAATGAAAAACTGTTTTTT; CDR3: CASSLGDRGTNEKLFF